Below, 27 T cell receptor beta chains from the same sample are listed, as sequenced in a study of T cell repertoires in cytomegalovirus infection. A single record per CDR3 protein comes from TCRdb applying MiXCR to the reads. The data show 450,000 to 650,000 distinct CDR3 sequences, with more than 25% seen just once and 13% held by the top ten. The sequenced sample consisted of PBMCs. Source of these receptors: a human donor in good health (CMV status not recorded). Some clones in this sample may be carry-over from other donors' samples.

This clonotype was counted between two and nine times. The V call is TRBV11-3, the J call TRBJ1-3, with D unclear. V lost 2 bases to trimming and J lost 4 bases, with 12 bases between them. The CDR3 runs to 15 residues. The germline CDR1 and CDR2 sequences are SGHNT and YENEEA. CDR3 amino acids: CASSLIETPGNTIYF. CDR3 nucleotides: TGTGCCAGCAGCTTAATCGAAACACCCGGAAACACCATATATTTT.

The chain is built from TRBV7-2 and TRBJ1-1; the D is unclear. The CDR3 contains 12 residues. CDR1 and CDR2 (germline): SGHTA, FQGNSA. Trimming left V 1 base short and J 7 bases short, with 7 bases between. CDR3 DNA: TGTGCCAGCAGCTTAGAGTCGGTTGAAGCTTTCTTT. The encoded protein is CASSLESVEAFF.

On this clonotype itself: At one end, the junction sequence differs from germline, possibly due to a read error. The chain links TRBV12-3 or TRBV12-4 to TRBJ1-3; TRBD1 agrees at 8 bases. The CDR3 consists of 16 residues. The CDR3, as DNA: TGTGCCAGCAGTGAGGCCAGGGGGCCCTCTGGAGACACCATATATTTT. It yields the protein CASSEARGPSGDTIYF.

This chain connects TRBV20-1 to TRBJ2-5; 9 nucleotides match TRBD2. The CDR3 loop spans 15 amino acids. Per the germline V gene, CDR1 is DFQATT and CDR2 is SNEGSKA (reference sequence). The V gene end was trimmed by 6 bases and the J gene end by 7 bases; junction bases not matched to a gene: 15. CDR3 protein: CSASRRLAGRMTQYF. CDR3 sequence (DNA): TGCAGTGCCTCAAGGAGGCTAGCGGGGAGGATGACCCAGTACTTC.

The gene calls are TRBV9 and TRBJ1-2; TRBD1 is a possible D gene (6 bases). V lost 3 bases, J lost 1 base, and 19 bases lay in between. Per the germline V gene, CDR1 is SGDLS and CDR2 is YYNGEE. The CDR3 sequence is 17 residues long. The CDR3 region is CASSGPAWGQINYGYTF. CDR3 bases: TGTGCCAGCAGCGGTCCTGCGTGGGGGCAGATTAACTATGGCTACACCTTC.

This clonotype was seen a single time. This rearrangement joins TRBV11-3 to TRBJ2-2; tentative D call: TRBD2 (6 bases). The CDR3 consists of 16 residues. V was shortened by 3 bases and J by 5 bases, with 16 bases between the two germline ends. Germline V gene sequence: CDR1 SGHNT, CDR2 YENEEA. The CDR3 DNA sequence: TGTGCCAGCAGCTTTTTTGCGGGGTCCGGAACCGGGGAGCTGTTTTTT. As protein: CASSFFAGSGTGELFF.

The table lists this clonotype with a few counts. The rearrangement joins TRBV5-1 to TRBJ2-7, with D maybe TRBD2 (6 bases). CDR1 is SGHRS and CDR2 is YFSETQ in the germline V gene. The CDR3 runs 14 residues. V dropped 0 bases and J dropped 5 bases, with 12 bases sitting between them. The CDR3 region has the DNA TGCGCCAGCAGCTTGGCCGGGAGTAGGAACGAGCAGTACGTC. Translation: CASSLAGSRNEQYV.

This clonotype was recorded many times. The chain employs TRBV6-2 or TRBV6-3 and TRBJ2-7; TRBD1 agrees at 8 bases. J lost 3 bases, V lost 6 bases, and 1 base had no gene match. Germline CDR1 reads MNHEY; CDR2 reads SVGEGT. CDR3 size: 12 residues. The CDR3 is CASSDRGYEQYF. CDR3 coding DNA: TGTGCCAGCAGCGACAGGGGCTACGAGCAGTACTTC.

In this sample, this clonotype turned up many times. The chain employs TRBV27 and TRBJ2-1, with D possibly TRBD1 on 5 matching bases. The CDR3 consists of 15 residues. Looked up from germline, CDR1 is MNHEY and CDR2 is SMNVEV (reference sequence). V lost 2 bases and J lost 0, with 8 bases in between. The CDR3 sequence is CASSLRDSSYNEQFF. The CDR3 DNA sequence: TGTGCCAGCAGTTTACGCGACAGCTCCTACAATGAGCAGTTCTTC.

This clonotype appeared many times. The chain combines TRBV7-8 with TRBJ2-5, with 11 positions matching TRBD2. This CDR3 is 16 amino acids long. Trimming removed 0 bases from V and 5 bases from J; junction bases left unmatched: 5. Per germline, CDR1 SGHVS and CDR2 FQNEAQ. The CDR3 nucleotides read TGTGCCAGCAGCTTAGCACTAGCGGGAGTGGGTGAGACCCAGTACTTC. Its protein product is CASSLALAGVGETQYF.

This clonotype showed up many times. The gene calls are TRBV12-3 or TRBV12-4 and TRBJ2-3; no clear D. Trimming left V 6 bases short and J 5 bases short, with 15 bases between. The CDR3 contains 14 residues. The chain's CDR3 is CASSFQALRDTQYF. Here the CDR3 DNA reads TGTGCCAGCAGCTTCCAGGCCCTACGAGATACGCAGTATTTT.

This clonotype was seen many times. The chain recombines TRBV7-2 with TRBJ2-5; a weak D match, TRBD1 (6 bases). Germline V CDR1 and CDR2: SGHTA, FQGNSA. The CDR3 loop spans 16 amino acids. V was shortened by 0 bases and J by 2 bases, with 13 bases between the two germline ends. CDR3 residues: CASSLASGVVQETQYF. CDR3 in DNA: TGTGCCAGCAGCTTAGCTTCAGGGGTGGTTCAAGAGACCCAGTACTTC.

This clonotype appeared a few times. This chain joins TRBV20-1 and TRBJ2-6; 10 bases line up with TRBD2. The CDR3 sequence is 17 residues long. CDR1 and CDR2 (germline): DFQATT, SNEGSKA (reference sequence). J lost 0 bases, V lost 1 base, and 3 bases had no gene match. The CDR3 region is CSARALAGLSGANVLTF. In DNA form, the CDR3 reads TGCAGTGCTAGAGCACTAGCGGGACTCTCTGGGGCCAACGTCCTGACTTTC.

On this clonotype: Its ends do not fully match the called genes, so a read error is possible. The chain carries TRBV7-3 and TRBJ2-1; 9 bases align to TRBD2. Germline V CDR1 and CDR2: SGHTA, FQGTGA. The CDR3 runs 16 residues. CDR3 coding DNA: TGTGCCAGTAGCTTATATCGACTAGCGGAGAACAATGAGCAGTTCTTC. This encodes CASSLYRLAENNEQFF.

In this sample, this clonotype turned up many times. The chain links TRBV7-2 to TRBJ2-6; D could derive from TRBD1 or TRBD2 (5 bases each). The CDR3 contains 18 residues. V was cut by 7 bases and J by 0 bases, with 19 bases left in between. CDR1 and CDR2 (germline): SGHTA, FQGNSA. Here the CDR3 DNA reads TGTGCCAGCACCCCTTGGGCAGGGACGTCCTCTGGGGCCAACGTCCTGACTTTC. Amino acid sequence: CASTPWAGTSSGANVLTF. The whole variable domain, remainder taken from reference TRBV7-2 and TRBJ2-6, is GAGVSQSPSNKVTEKGKDVELRCDPISGHTALYWYRQSLGQGLEFLIYFQGNSAPDKSGLPSDRFSAERTGGSVSTLTIQRTQQEDSAVYLCASTPWAGTSSGANVLTFGAGSRLTVL.

The gene calls are TRBV7-2 and TRBJ1-1; D unclear. The CDR3 loop spans 14 amino acids. The V end was cut by 1 base, the J end by 10 bases, with 16 bases between. The V gene's germline CDR1 is SGHTA and CDR2 FQGNSA. CDR3 region: CASSLEISEKGAFF. CDR3 DNA sequence: TGTGCCAGCAGCTTAGAGATCTCCGAGAAGGGAGCTTTCTTT.

The table lists this clonotype with a few counts. In DNA, the CDR3 is TGTGCCAGTAGTGCGGAGGCCTCCTACGAGCAGTACTTC. It translates to CASSAEASYEQYF. V gene TRBV19 combines with J gene TRBJ2-7; TRBD2 might be the D (5 bases). Trimming cost V 5 bases and J 0 bases, with 8 bases left between them. CDR1 is LNHDA, CDR2 SQIVND, per germline (reference sequence). CDR3 size: 13 residues.

The V call is TRBV12-3 or TRBV12-4, the J call TRBJ2-5, with D tentatively TRBD2 (5 bases). The CDR3 length is 14 residues. The V and J ends lost 7 bases and 4 bases respectively, with 16 bases between them. The CDR3 coding sequence is TGTGCCAGCACCTTACGGGGTGGGGTAGAGACCCAGTACTTC. It translates to CASTLRGGVETQYF.

In this sample, this clonotype turned up many times. The chain is built from TRBV12-3 or TRBV12-4 and TRBJ1-4, with no clear D. The length of the CDR3 is 14 residues. V lost 2 bases, J lost 4 bases, and 8 bases lay in between. The CDR3 loop is CASSLFGGNEKLFF. The DNA for the CDR3 is TGTGCCAGCAGTTTATTTGGCGGTAATGAAAAACTGTTTTTT.

This clonotype was recorded at least ten times. The V call is TRBV7-2, the J call TRBJ1-1; D remains ambiguous. The CDR3 has 14 amino acids. Germline V lookup: CDR1 SGHTA, CDR2 FQGNSA. V was cut by 1 base and J by 0 bases, with 6 bases left in between. This CDR3 is CASSLVRVNTEAFF. The CDR3 coding sequence is TGTGCCAGCAGCTTAGTGAGGGTGAACACTGAAGCTTTCTTT.

The rearrangement links TRBV24-1 to TRBJ2-1, with TRBD2 matching over 7 bases. The germline V gene encodes CDR1 KGHDR and CDR2 SFDVKD. After removal of 7 bases from V and 8 bases from J, the junction contained 13 bases not matched to a gene. This CDR3 has 15 residues. CDR3 sequence: CATRASSGSAYEQFF. DNA of the CDR3: TGTGCCACCAGGGCATCTAGCGGCTCGGCATATGAGCAGTTCTTC.

The J gene is TRBJ1-6, the V gene TRBV7-2, with unresolved D. V gave up 1 base and J gave up 13 bases, with 11 bases separating them. CDR3 length: 13 amino acids. Germline CDR1 and CDR2: SGHTA and FQGNSA. In DNA, the CDR3 is TGTGCCAGCAGCTTAGACCGGTCTATGCCCCTCCACTTT. Translated, it gives CASSLDRSMPLHF.

In its sample, this clonotype was seen a few times. The V call is TRBV27, the J call TRBJ2-1, with 10 nucleotides matching TRBD2. Germline V gives CDR1 MNHEY, CDR2 SMNVEV (reference sequence). The CDR3 sequence is 15 residues long. J gave up 3 bases and V 8 bases, and 7 bases lay outside the gene matches. CDR3 sequence (DNA): TGTGCCAGCGGTAGCGGGAGGACATTCTACAATGAGCAGTTCTTC. Translation gives CASGSGRTFYNEQFF.

The CDR3 region has the DNA TGCGCCAGCAGCCAAGATAGAGGTACCTACGAGCAGTACGTC. The encoded protein is CASSQDRGTYEQYV. V is TRBV4-3 and J is TRBJ2-7, with D hard to call. The germline V and J ends were trimmed by 0 bases and 2 bases, with 8 bases remaining between them. Looked up from germline, CDR1 is LGHNA and CDR2 is YSLEER. This CDR3 has 14 amino acids.

This clonotype occurred many times. This rearrangement joins TRBV7-8 to TRBJ2-1, with 10 bases identical to TRBD2. V lost 4 bases to trimming and J lost 1 base; unmatched junction nucleotides: 13. From germline, CDR1 is SGHVS and CDR2 FQNEAQ. CDR3 length: 19 amino acids. The CDR3 sequence is CASSSYRLAGVGSYNEQFF. The CDR3 DNA is TGTGCCAGCAGCTCCTACCGGCTAGCGGGAGTAGGATCCTACAATGAGCAGTTCTTC. Filled out from reference TRBV7-8 and TRBJ2-1, the complete variable domain reads GAGVSQSPRYKVAKRGQDVALRCDPISGHVSLFWYQQALGQGPEFLTYFQNEAQLDKSGLPSDRFFAERPEGSVSTLKIQRTQQEDSAVYLCASSSYRLAGVGSYNEQFFGPGTRLTVL.

The chain joins TRBV12-3 or TRBV12-4 to TRBJ2-7, with TRBD1 matching over 8 bases. Trimming at V came to 8 bases and at J to 5 bases, leaving 11 bases not matched to a gene. This CDR3 is 14 amino acids long. In DNA form, the CDR3 reads TGTGCCAGCGCGTGGACAGGGCGGGTGGACGAGCAGTACGTC. Protein: CASAWTGRVDEQYV.

V usage is TRBV4-2 and J usage is TRBJ1-3; D is unresolved. CDR1 is LGHNA, CDR2 YNFKEQ, per germline. V was clipped by 0 bases and J by 7 bases, with 4 bases between them. There are 12 residues in the CDR3. The CDR3, as DNA: TGTGCCAGCAGCCAAGATCCCAACACCATATATTTT. Its translation: CASSQDPNTIYF.